This is a list of T cell receptor beta chains from one sample in a study of graft-versus-host responses after intestinal transplantation. These TCRs are of unknown antigen specificity. Some clones are missing from TCRdb's copy, which holds only in-frame ones; the method was immunoSEQ multiplex PCR. The sample has 90,000 to 120,000 clones; roughly 90% are singletons. Sequences were derived from unstimulated CD4+ T cells sorted from spleen or lymph node cells, sampled before transplant. Receptors originate from a human donor who was the organ donor for an intestinal transplant. The CDR3 runs from the conserved cysteine through the conserved F or W. D genes are given only for firm matches. Only some rows state a clone size, as once, few, many or a class for expanded clones.

D gene: TRBD1
V gene: TRBV5-5
clone size: NA
J gene: TRBJ2-7
CDR3 protein: CASSFNPATGGNRNEQYF
CDR3 DNA: TGTGCCAGCAGCTTCAACCCCGCGACAGGGGGCAATAGAAACGAGCAGTACTTC

D gene: NA
V gene: TRBV11-2
clone size: NA
J gene: TRBJ1-3
CDR3 protein: CASSPPGGNTIYF
CDR3 DNA: TGTGCCAGCAGCCCCCCAGGTGGAAACACCATATATTTT

D gene: NA
V gene: TRBV4-1
clone size: NA
J gene: TRBJ2-2
CDR3 protein: CASSQDDRPGRTGELFF
CDR3 DNA: TGCGCCAGCAGCCAAGATGATCGCCCGGGTAGGACCGGGGAGCTGTTTTTT

D gene: TRBD1
V gene: TRBV7-2
clone size: few
J gene: TRBJ1-1
CDR3 protein: CASSSQGRGNTEAFF
CDR3 DNA: TGTGCCAGCAGCTCACAGGGGAGGGGGAACACTGAAGCTTTCTTT

D gene: NA
V gene: TRBV18
clone size: NA
J gene: TRBJ1-2
CDR3 protein: CASSPEGLNYGYTF
CDR3 DNA: TGTGCCAGCTCACCGGAGGGACTTAACTATGGCTACACCTTC

D gene: TRBD2
V gene: TRBV5-1
clone size: NA
J gene: TRBJ2-1
CDR3 protein: CASSTGTSYYNEQFF
CDR3 DNA: TGCGCCAGCAGCACCGGGACTAGCTACTACAATGAGCAGTTCTTC

D gene: NA
V gene: TRBV18
clone size: NA
J gene: TRBJ1-6
CDR3 protein: CASSPEGQANSPLHF
CDR3 DNA: TGTGCCAGCTCACCAGAAGGGCAGGCTAATTCACCCCTCCACTTT

D gene: NA
V gene: TRBV7-9
clone size: NA
J gene: TRBJ1-1
CDR3 protein: CASGQNTEAFF
CDR3 DNA: TGTGCCAGCGGCCAGAACACTGAAGCTTTCTTT

D gene: TRBD2
V gene: TRBV12-5
clone size: NA
J gene: TRBJ2-1
CDR3 protein: CASGLVIGGGYNEQFF
CDR3 DNA: TGTGCTAGTGGTTTGGTAATCGGCGGGGGGTACAATGAGCAGTTCTTC

D gene: TRBD2
V gene: TRBV6-1
clone size: NA
J gene: TRBJ2-5
CDR3 protein: CASSEIHRLAGVIEQYF
CDR3 DNA: TGTGCCAGCAGTGAAATCCACCGACTAGCGGGAGTGATTGAGCAGTACTTC

D gene: NA
V gene: TRBV9
clone size: NA
J gene: TRBJ1-3
CDR3 protein: CASSVGSHSGNTIYF
CDR3 DNA: TGTGCCAGCAGCGTAGGTTCGCACTCTGGAAACACCATATATTTT

D gene: NA
V gene: TRBV9
clone size: NA
J gene: TRBJ2-5
CDR3 protein: CASSVSQGLKETQYF
CDR3 DNA: TGTGCCAGCAGCGTATCTCAGGGGCTGAAAGAGACCCAGTACTTC

D gene: TRBD2
V gene: TRBV6-6
clone size: NA
J gene: TRBJ2-3
CDR3 protein: CASRLAGGPRDTQYF
CDR3 DNA: TGTGCCAGCAGGTTAGCGGGAGGGCCTCGGGATACGCAGTATTTT

D gene: NA
V gene: TRBV11-2
clone size: NA
J gene: TRBJ1-1
CDR3 protein: CASSPRLESEAFF
CDR3 DNA: TGTGCCAGCAGCCCCCGGTTAGAATCGGAAGCTTTCTTT

D gene: NA
V gene: TRBV7-6
clone size: NA
J gene: TRBJ2-1
CDR3 protein: CASSLVPGQQFF
CDR3 DNA: TGTGCCAGCAGCTTAGTTCCGGGACAGCAGTTCTTC

D gene: NA
V gene: TRBV28
clone size: NA
J gene: TRBJ1-4
CDR3 protein: CASSLDGQRNEKLFF
CDR3 DNA: TGTGCCAGCAGTTTAGATGGCCAGCGAAATGAAAAACTGTTTTTT

D gene: TRBD2
V gene: TRBV6-5
clone size: NA
J gene: TRBJ2-1
CDR3 protein: CASRTSLAGGEQFF
CDR3 DNA: TGTGCCAGCAGAACCAGCCTAGCGGGGGGTGAGCAGTTCTTC

D gene: NA
V gene: TRBV6-5
clone size: NA
J gene: TRBJ2-7
CDR3 protein: CASSDTEAYEQYF
CDR3 DNA: TGTGCCAGCAGTGATACAGAAGCCTACGAGCAGTACTTC

D gene: NA
V gene: TRBV28
clone size: NA
J gene: TRBJ2-4
CDR3 protein: CASSLIAKNIQYF
CDR3 DNA: TGTGCCAGCAGTTTAATAGCCAAAAACATTCAGTACTTC

D gene: NA
V gene: TRBV5-1
clone size: NA
J gene: TRBJ1-2
CDR3 protein: CASGGTPSTGYTF
CDR3 DNA: TGCGCCTCCGGGGGGACACCTTCAACCGGCTACACCTTC